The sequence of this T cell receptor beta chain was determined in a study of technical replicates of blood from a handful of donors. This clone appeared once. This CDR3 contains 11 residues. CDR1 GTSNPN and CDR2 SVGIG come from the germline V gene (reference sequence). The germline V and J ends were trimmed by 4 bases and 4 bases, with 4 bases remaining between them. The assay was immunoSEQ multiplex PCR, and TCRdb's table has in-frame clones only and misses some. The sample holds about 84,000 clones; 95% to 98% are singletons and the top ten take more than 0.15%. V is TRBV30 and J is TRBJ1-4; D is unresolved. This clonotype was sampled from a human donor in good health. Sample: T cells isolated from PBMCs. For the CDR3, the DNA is TGTGCCTGGAACTTTAATGAAAAACTGTTTTTT. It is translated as CAWNFNEKLFF.